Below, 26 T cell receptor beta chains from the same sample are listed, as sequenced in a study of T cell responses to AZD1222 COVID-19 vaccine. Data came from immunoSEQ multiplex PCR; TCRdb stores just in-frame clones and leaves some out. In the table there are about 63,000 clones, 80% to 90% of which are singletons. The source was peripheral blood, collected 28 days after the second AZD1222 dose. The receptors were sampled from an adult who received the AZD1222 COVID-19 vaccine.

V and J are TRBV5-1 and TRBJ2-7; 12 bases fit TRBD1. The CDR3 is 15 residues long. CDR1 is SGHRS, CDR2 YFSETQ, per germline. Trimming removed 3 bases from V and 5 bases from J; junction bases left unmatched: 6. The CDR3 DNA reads TGCGCCAGCAGCTGGCAGGGACAGGGGGCAGACGAGCAGTACTTC. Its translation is CASSWQGQGADEQYF.

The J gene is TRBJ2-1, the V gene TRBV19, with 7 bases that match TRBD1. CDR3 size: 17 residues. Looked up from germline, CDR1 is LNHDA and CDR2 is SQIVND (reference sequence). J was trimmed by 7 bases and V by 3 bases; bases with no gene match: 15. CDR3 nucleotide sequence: TGTGCCAGTAGTATGAGTAACAGGGGCTGGGGGCGGAATGAGCAGTTCTTC. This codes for CASSMSNRGWGRNEQFF. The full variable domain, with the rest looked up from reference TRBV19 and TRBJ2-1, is DGGITQSPKYLFRKEGQNVTLSCEQNLNHDAMYWYRQDPGQGLRLIYYSQIVNDFQKGDIAEGYSVSREKKESFPLTVTSAQKNPTAFYLCASSMSNRGWGRNEQFFGPGTRLTVL.

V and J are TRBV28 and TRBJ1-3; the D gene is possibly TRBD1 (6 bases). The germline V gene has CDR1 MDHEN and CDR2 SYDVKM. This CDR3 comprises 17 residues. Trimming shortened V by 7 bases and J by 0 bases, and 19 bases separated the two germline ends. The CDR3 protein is CASNPGGGLHSGNTIYF. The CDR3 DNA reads TGTGCCAGCAATCCTGGGGGGGGCCTCCACTCTGGAAACACCATATATTTT.

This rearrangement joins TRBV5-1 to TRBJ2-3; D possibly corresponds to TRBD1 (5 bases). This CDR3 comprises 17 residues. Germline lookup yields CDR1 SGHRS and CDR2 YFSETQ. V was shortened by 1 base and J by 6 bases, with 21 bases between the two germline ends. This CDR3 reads CASSLLNLGRVDDTQYF. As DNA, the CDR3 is TGCGCCAGCAGCTTGTTGAATCTGGGCAGGGTCGACGATACGCAGTATTTT.

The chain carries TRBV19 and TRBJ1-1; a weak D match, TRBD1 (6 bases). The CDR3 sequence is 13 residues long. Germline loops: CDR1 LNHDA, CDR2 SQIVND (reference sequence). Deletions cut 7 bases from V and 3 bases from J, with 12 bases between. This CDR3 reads CASNLEGDTEAFF. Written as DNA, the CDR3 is TGTGCCAGTAACCTAGAGGGGGACACTGAAGCTTTCTTT.

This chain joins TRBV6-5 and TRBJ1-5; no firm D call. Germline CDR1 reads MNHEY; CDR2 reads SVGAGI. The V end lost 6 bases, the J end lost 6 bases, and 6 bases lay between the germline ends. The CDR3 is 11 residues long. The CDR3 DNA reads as TGTGCCAGCAGAGCGGCTCAGCCCCAGCATTTT. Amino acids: CASRAAQPQHF.

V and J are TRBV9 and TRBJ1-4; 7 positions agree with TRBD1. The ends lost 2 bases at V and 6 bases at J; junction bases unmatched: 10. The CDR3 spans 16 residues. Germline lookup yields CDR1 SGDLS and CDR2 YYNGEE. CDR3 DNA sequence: TGTGCCAGCAGCGTTGACCCGAGCGGGACAGATGAAAAACTGTTTTTT. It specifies CASSVDPSGTDEKLFF.

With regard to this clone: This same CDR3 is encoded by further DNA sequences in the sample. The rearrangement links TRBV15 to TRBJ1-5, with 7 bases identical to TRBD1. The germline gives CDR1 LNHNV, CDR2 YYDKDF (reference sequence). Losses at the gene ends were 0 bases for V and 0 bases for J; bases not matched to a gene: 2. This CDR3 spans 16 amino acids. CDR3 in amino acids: CATSRDGQASNQPQHF. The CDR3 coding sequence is TGTGCCACCAGCAGAGACGGACAGGCTAGCAATCAGCCCCAGCATTTT. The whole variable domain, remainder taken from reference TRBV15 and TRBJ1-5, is DAMVIQNPRYQVTQFGKPVTLSCSQTLNHNVMYWYQQKSSQAPKLLFHYYDKDFNNEADTPDNFQSRRPNTSFCFLDIRSPGLGDTAMYLCATSRDGQASNQPQHFGDGTRLSIL.

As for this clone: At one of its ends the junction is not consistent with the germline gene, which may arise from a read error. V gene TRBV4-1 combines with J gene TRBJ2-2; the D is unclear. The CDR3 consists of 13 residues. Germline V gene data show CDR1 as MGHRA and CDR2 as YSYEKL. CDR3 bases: TGCGCCCGCAGCCCCCCCGGGCCCGGGGAGCTGTTTTTT. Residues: CARSPPGPGELFF.

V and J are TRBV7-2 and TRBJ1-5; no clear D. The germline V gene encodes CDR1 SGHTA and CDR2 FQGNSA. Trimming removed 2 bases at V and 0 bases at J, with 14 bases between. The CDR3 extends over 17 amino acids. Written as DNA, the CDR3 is TGTGCCAGCAGCTTAAGAGAGGCGGGAAATAGCAATCAGCCCCAGCATTTT. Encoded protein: CASSLREAGNSNQPQHF.

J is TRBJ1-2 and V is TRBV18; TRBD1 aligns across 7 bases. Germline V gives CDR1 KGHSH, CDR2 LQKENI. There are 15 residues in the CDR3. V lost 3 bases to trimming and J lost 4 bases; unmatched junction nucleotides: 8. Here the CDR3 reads CASSPRQGGVYGYTF. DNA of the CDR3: TGTGCCAGCTCACCCCGACAGGGCGGCGTCTATGGCTACACCTTC.

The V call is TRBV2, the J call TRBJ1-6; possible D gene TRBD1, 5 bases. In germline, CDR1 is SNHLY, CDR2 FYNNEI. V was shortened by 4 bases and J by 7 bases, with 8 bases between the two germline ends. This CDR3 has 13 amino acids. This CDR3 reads CASSVGENSPLHF. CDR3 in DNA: TGTGCCAGCAGTGTGGGGGAAAATTCACCCCTCCACTTT.

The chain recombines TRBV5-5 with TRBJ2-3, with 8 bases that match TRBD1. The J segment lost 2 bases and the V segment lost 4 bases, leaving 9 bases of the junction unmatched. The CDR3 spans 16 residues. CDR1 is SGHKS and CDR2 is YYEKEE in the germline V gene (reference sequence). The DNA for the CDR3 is TGTGCCAGCAGCATCAGACAGGGGCCTACCACAGATACGCAGTATTTT. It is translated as CASSIRQGPTTDTQYF.

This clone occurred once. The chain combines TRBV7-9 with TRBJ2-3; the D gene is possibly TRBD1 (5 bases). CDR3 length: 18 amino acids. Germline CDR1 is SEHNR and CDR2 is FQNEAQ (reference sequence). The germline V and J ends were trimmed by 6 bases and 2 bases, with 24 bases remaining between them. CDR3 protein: CASSSPRAAPQSTDTQYF. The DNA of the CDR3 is TGTGCCAGCAGTTCTCCCAGGGCAGCACCGCAATCCACAGATACGCAGTATTTT. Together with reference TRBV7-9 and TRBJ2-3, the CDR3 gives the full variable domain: DTGVSQNPRHKITKRGQNVTFRCDPISEHNRLYWYRQTLGQGPEFLTYFQNEAQLEKSRLLSDRFSAERPKGSFSTLEIQRTEQGDSAMYLCASSSPRAAPQSTDTQYFGPGTRLTVL.

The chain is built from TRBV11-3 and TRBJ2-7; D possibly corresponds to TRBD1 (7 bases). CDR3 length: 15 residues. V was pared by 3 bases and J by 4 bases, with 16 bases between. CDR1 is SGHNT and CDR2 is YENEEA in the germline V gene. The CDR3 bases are TGTGCCAGCAGCTTGGGCCCAGCAGGGGGGTACGAGCAGTACTTC. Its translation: CASSLGPAGGYEQYF.

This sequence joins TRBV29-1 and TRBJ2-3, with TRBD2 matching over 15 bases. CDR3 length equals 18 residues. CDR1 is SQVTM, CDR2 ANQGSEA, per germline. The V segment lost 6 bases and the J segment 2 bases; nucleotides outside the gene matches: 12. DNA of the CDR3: TGCAGCGTACTCGGGACTAGCGGGGGGACGTCTGACACAGATACGCAGTATTTT. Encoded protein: CSVLGTSGGTSDTDTQYF.

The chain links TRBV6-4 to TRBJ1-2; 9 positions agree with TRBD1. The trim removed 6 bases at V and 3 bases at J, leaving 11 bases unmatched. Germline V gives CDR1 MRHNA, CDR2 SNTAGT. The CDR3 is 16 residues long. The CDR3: CASSAGTGPLHYGYTF. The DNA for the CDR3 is TGTGCCAGCAGCGCCGGGACAGGGCCATTGCACTATGGCTACACCTTC.

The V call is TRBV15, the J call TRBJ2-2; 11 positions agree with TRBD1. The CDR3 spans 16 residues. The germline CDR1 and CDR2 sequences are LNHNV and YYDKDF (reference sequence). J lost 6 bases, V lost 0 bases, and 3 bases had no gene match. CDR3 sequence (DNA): TGTGCCACCAGCAGAGATAGGGGACAGGGGGCCGGGGAGCTGTTTTTT. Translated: CATSRDRGQGAGELFF. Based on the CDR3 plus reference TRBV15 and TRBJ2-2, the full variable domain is DAMVIQNPRYQVTQFGKPVTLSCSQTLNHNVMYWYQQKSSQAPKLLFHYYDKDFNNEADTPDNFQSRRPNTSFCFLDIRSPGLGDTAMYLCATSRDRGQGAGELFFGEGSRLTVL.

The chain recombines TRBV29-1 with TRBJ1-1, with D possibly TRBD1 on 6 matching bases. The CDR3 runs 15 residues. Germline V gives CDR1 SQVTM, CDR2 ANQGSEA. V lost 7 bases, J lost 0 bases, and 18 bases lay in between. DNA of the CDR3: TGCAGCGCCACGGGACATCTACTGATGAACACTGAAGCTTTCTTT. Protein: CSATGHLLMNTEAFF.

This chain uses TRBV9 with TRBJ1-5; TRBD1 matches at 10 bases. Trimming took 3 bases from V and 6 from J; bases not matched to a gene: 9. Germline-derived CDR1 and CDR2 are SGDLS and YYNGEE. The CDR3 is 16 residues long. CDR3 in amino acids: CASSAGATGGIQPQHF. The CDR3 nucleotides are TGTGCCAGCAGCGCCGGGGCGACAGGGGGCATTCAGCCCCAGCATTTT.

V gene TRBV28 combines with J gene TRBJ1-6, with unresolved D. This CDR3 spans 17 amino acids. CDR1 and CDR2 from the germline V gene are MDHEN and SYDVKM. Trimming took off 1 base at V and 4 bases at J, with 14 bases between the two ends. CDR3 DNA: TGTGCCAGCAGTTTATCGGTCTCCTCGGGATATAATTCACCCCTCCACTTT. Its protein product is CASSLSVSSGYNSPLHF.

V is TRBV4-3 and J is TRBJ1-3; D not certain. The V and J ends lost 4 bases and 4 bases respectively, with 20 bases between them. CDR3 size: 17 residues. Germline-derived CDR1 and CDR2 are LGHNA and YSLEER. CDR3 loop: CASSLHLDGSTGNTIYF. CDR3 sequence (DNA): TGCGCCAGCAGCCTTCACCTCGACGGTTCAACAGGAAACACCATATATTTT.

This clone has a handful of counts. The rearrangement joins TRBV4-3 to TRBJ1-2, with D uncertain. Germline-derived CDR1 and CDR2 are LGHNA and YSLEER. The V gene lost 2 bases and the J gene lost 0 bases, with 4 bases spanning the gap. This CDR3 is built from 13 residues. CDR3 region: CASSQTANYGYTF. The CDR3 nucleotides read TGCGCCAGCAGCCAAACAGCTAACTATGGCTACACCTTC.

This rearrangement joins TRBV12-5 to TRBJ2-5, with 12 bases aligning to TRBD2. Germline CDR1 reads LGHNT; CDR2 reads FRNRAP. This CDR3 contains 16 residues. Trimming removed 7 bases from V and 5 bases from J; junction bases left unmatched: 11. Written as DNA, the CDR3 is TGTGCTAGTGTGGCAGGACTAGCGGGGATTGGGGAGACCCAGTACTTC. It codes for CASVAGLAGIGETQYF.

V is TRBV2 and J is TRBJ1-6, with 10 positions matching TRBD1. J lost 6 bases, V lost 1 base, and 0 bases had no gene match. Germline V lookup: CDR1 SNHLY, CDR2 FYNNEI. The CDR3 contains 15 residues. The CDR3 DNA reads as TGTGCCAGCAGTGAAGGGACAGGGGGTAATTCACCCCTCCACTTT. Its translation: CASSEGTGGNSPLHF.

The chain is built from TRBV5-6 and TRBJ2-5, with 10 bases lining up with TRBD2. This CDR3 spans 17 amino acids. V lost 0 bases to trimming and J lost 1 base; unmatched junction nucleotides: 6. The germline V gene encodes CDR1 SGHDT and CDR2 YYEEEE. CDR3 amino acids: CASSLVGSGGLQETQYF. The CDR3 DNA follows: TGTGCCAGCAGCTTGGTCGGTAGCGGGGGGCTCCAAGAGACCCAGTACTTC.